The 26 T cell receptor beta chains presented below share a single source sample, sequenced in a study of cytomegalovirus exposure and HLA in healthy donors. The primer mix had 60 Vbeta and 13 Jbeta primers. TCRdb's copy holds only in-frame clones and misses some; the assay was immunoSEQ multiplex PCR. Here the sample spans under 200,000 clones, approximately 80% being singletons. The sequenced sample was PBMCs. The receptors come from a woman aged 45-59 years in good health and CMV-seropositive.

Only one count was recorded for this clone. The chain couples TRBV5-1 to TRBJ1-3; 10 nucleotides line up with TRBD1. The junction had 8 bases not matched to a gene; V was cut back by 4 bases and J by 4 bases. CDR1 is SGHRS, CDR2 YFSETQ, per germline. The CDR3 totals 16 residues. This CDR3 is CASSIKRDRGGNTIYF. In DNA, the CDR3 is TGCGCCAGCAGCATAAAACGGGACAGGGGAGGAAACACCATATATTTT.

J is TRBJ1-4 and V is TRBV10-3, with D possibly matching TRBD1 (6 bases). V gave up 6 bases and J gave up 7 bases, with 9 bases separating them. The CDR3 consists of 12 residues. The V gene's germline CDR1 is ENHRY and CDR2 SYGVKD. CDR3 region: CAIREQGEKLFF. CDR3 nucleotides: TGTGCCATCAGGGAACAGGGTGAAAAACTGTTTTTT.

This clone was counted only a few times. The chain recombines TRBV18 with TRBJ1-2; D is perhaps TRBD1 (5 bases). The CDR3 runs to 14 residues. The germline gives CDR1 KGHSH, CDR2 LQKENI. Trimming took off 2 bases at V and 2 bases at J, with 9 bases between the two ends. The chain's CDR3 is CASSPGAANYGYTF. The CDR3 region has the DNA TGTGCCAGCTCACCAGGGGCAGCAAACTATGGCTACACCTTC. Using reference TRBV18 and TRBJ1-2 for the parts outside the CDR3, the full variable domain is NAGVMQNPRHLVRRRGQEARLRCSPMKGHSHVYWYRQLPEEGLKFMVYLQKENIIDESGMPKERFSAEFPKEGPSILRIQQVVRGDSAAYFCASSPGAANYGYTFGSGTRLTVV.

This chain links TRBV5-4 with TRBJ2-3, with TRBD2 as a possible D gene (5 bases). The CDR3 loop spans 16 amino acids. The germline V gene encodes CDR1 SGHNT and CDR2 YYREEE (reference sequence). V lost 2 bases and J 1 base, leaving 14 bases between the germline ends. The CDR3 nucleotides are TGTGCCAGCAGCTTACGACTAAGCCAGGGCACAGATACGCAGTATTTT. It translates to CASSLRLSQGTDTQYF.

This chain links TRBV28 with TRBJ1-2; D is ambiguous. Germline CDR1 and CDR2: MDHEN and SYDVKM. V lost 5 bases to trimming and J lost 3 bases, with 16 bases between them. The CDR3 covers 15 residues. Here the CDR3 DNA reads TGTGCCAGCAGTCCGCCACGCGGGCAGTACTATGGCTACACCTTC. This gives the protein CASSPPRGQYYGYTF.

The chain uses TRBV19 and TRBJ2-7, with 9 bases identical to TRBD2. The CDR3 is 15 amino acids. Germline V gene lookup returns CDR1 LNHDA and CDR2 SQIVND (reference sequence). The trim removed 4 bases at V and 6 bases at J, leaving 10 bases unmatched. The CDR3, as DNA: TGTGCCAGTAGTAGATGGCGGGAGGGCCGCATCGAGCAGTACTTC. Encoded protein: CASSRWREGRIEQYF.

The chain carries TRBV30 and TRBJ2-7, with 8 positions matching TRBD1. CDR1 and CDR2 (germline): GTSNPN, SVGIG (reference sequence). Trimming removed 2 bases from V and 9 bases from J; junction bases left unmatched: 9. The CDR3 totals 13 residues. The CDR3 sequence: CAWSSNSGTGQYF. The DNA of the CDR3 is TGTGCCTGGAGTTCGAATTCCGGGACAGGGCAGTACTTC. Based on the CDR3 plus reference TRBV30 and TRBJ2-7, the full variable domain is SQTIHQWPATLVQPVGSPLSLECTVEGTSNPNLYWYRQAAGRGLQLLFYSVGIGQISSEVPQNLSASRPQDRQFILSSKKLLLSDSGFYLCAWSSNSGTGQYFGPGTRLTVT.

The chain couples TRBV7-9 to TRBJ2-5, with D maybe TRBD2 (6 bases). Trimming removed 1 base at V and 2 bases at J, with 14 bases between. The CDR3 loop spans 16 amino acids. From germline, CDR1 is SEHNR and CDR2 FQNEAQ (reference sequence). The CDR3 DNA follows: TGTGCCAGCAGCTTAGGTCCGGGAGTGACTCAAGAGACCCAGTACTTC. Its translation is CASSLGPGVTQETQYF.

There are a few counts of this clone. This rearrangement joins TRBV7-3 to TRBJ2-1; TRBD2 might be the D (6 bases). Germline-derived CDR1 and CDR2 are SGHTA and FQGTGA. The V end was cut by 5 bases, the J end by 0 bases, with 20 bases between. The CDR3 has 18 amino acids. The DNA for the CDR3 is TGTGCCAGCAGCCAGTACCCTCTAGCGTCGGGCTCCTACAATGAGCAGTTCTTC. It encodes CASSQYPLASGSYNEQFF.

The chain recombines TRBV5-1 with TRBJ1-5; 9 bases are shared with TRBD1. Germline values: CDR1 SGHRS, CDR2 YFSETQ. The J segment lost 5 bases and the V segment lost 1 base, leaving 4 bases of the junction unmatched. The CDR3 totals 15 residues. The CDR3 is CASSLTGGTDQPQHF. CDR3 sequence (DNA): TGCGCCAGCAGCTTGACAGGGGGCACGGATCAGCCCCAGCATTTT.

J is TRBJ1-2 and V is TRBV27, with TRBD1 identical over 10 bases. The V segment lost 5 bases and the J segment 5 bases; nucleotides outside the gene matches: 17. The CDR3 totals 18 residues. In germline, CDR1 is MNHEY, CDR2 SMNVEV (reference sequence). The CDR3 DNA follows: TGTGCCAGCAGTCCGGGCCGCCGACAGGGGGCTGTCAAGTATGGCTACACCTTC. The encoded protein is CASSPGRRQGAVKYGYTF.

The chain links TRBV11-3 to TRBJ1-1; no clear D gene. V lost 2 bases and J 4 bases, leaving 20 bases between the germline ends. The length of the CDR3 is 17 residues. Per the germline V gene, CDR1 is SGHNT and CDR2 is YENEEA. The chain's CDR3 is CASSLTRSTLYGTEAFF. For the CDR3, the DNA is TGTGCCAGCAGCTTAACGCGAAGCACGCTGTATGGCACTGAAGCTTTCTTT.

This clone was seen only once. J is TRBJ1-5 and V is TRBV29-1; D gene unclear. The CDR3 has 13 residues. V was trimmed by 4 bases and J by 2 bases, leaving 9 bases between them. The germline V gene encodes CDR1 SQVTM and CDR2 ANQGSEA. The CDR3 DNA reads TGCAGCGTTGGAGGGTCCGGCAATCAGCCCCAGCATTTT. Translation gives CSVGGSGNQPQHF.

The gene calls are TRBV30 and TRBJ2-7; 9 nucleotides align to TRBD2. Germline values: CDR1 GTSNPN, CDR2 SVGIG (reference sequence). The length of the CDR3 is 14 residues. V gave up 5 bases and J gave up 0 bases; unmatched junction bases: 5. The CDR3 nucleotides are TGTGCCTGGGGGACTAGCCGAAGCTCCTACGAGCAGTACTTC. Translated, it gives CAWGTSRSSYEQYF.

The CDR3 DNA sequence: TGCGCCAGCAGCCAAGATACCGGGACAGGTCTTGGATACGAGCAGTACTTC. It is translated as CASSQDTGTGLGYEQYF. This chain joins TRBV4-1 and TRBJ2-7; 8 bases align to TRBD1. Germline CDR1 and CDR2: MGHRA and YSYEKL. The CDR3 runs to 17 residues. The V gene end was trimmed by 0 bases and the J gene end by 4 bases; junction bases not matched to a gene: 11.

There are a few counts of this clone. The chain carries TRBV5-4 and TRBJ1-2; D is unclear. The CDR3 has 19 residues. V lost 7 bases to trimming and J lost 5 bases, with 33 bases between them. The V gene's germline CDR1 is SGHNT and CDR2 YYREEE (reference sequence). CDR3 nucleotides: TGTGCCAGCCTAAAAGGCGGAGGCCCAGGACGGCCGGGAGGATATGGCTACACCTTC. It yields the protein CASLKGGGPGRPGGYGYTF. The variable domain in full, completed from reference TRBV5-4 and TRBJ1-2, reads ETGVTQSPTHLIKTRGQQVTLRCSSQSGHNTVSWYQQALGQGPQFIFQYYREEENGRGNFPPRFSGLQFPNYSSELNVNALELDDSALYLCASLKGGGPGRPGGYGYTFGSGTRLTVV.

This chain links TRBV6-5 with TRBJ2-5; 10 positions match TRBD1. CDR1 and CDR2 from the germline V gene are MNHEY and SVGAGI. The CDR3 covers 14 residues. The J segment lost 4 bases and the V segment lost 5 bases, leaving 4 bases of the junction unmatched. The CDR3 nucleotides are TGTGCCAGCAGTGGCGACAGGGGGCCAGAGACCCAGTACTTC. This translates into CASSGDRGPETQYF.

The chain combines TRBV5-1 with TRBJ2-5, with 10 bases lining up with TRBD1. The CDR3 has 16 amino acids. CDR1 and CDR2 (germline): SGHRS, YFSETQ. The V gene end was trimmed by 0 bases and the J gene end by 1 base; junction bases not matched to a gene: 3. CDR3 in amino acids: CASSLVGTGAQETQYF. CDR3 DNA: TGCGCCAGCAGCTTGGTTGGGACAGGGGCCCAAGAGACCCAGTACTTC. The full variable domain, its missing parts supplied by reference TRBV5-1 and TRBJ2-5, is KAGVTQTPRYLIKTRGQQVTLSCSPISGHRSVSWYQQTPGQGLQFLFEYFSETQRNKGNFPGRFSGRQFSNSRSEMNVSTLELGDSALYLCASSLVGTGAQETQYFGPGTRLLVL.

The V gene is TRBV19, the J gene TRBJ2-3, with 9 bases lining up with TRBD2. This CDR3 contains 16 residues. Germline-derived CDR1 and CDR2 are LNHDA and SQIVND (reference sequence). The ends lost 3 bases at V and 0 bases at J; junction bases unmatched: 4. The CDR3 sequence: CASSIRLAASTDTQYF. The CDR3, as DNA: TGTGCCAGTAGTATTCGACTAGCGGCTAGCACAGATACGCAGTATTTT. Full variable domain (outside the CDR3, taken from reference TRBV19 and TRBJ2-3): DGGITQSPKYLFRKEGQNVTLSCEQNLNHDAMYWYRQDPGQGLRLIYYSQIVNDFQKGDIAEGYSVSREKKESFPLTVTSAQKNPTAFYLCASSIRLAASTDTQYFGPGTRLTVL.

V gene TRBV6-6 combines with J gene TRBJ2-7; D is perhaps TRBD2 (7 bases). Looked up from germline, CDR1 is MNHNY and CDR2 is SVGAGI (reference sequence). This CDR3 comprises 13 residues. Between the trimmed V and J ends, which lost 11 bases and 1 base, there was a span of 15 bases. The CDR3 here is CAGGGGRSYEQYF. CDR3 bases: TGTGCCGGGGGAGGGGGAAGGTCCTACGAGCAGTACTTC.

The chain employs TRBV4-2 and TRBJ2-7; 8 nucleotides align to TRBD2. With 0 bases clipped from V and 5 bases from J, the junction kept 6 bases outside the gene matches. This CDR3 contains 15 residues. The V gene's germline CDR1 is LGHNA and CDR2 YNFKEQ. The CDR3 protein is CASSQDGSGKHEQYF. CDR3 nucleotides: TGTGCCAGCAGCCAAGATGGTAGCGGGAAGCACGAGCAGTACTTC.

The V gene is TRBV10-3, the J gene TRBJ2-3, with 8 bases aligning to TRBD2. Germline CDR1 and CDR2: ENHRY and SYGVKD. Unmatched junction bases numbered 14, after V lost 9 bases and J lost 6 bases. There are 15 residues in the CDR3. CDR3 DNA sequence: TGTGCCATTGCTAGACTCGGGGGGGCCAGGGATACGCAGTATTTT. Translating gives CAIARLGGARDTQYF.

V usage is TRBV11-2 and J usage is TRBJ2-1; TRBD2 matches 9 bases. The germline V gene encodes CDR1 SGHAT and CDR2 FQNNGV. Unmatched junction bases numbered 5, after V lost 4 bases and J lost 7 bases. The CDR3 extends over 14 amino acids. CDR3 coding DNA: TGTGCCAGCAGCTACCCAAGCGGGGGGAATGAGCAGTTCTTC. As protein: CASSYPSGGNEQFF. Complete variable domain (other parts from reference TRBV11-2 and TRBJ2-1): EAGVAQSPRYKIIEKRQSVAFWCNPISGHATLYWYQQILGQGPKLLIQFQNNGVVDDSQLPKDRFSAERLKGVDSTLKIQPAKLEDSAVYLCASSYPSGGNEQFFGPGTRLTVL.

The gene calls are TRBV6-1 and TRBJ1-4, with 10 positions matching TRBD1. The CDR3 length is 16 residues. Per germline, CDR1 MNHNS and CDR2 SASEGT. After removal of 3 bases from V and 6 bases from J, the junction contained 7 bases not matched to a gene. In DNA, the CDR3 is TGTGCCAGCAGTGATTTCCGGGACAGGGGCGATGAAAAACTGTTTTTT. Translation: CASSDFRDRGDEKLFF.

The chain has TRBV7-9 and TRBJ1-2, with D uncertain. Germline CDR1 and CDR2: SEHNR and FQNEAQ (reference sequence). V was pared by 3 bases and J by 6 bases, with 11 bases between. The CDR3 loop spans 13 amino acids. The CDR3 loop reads CASSFQVLDGYTF. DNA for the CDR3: TGTGCCAGCAGCTTTCAGGTACTCGATGGCTACACCTTC.

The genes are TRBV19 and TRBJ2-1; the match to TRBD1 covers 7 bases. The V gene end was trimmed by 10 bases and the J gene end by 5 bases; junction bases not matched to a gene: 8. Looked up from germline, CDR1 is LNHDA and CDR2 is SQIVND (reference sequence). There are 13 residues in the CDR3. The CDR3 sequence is CANRQGNDNEQFF. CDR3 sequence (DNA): TGTGCCAATAGACAGGGTAATGACAATGAGCAGTTCTTC.